This T cell receptor (beta chain) was captured by sequencing in a study of shared clonotypes between healthy human individuals. For the study at large: CD4 naive and CD4 memory each took three plates per donor, while CD8 naive took two and CD8 memory one.

Donors comprised only Caucasian adults living in Nashville, Tennessee. Measured with immunoSEQ multiplex PCR; TCRdb has only the in-frame clones, and not every one. The repertoire holds some 660,000 clones, around 73% seen once, with roughly 2% in the top ten. The V and J ends lost 4 bases and 3 bases respectively, with 14 bases between them. Germline-derived CDR1 and CDR2 are MNHEY and SMNVEV (reference sequence). This CDR3 spans 15 amino acids. The clonotype originates from a woman aged 25 to 45 in good health. This rearrangement joins TRBV27 to TRBJ2-3; D remains ambiguous. Sequencing input: memory CD4+ T cells sorted from blood. Subset defined: CD45RA-negative fraction. In DNA form, the CDR3 reads TGTGCCAGCAGTTATCGCCCTAGTTCAACAGATACGCAGTATTTT. It is translated as CASSYRPSSTDTQYF.